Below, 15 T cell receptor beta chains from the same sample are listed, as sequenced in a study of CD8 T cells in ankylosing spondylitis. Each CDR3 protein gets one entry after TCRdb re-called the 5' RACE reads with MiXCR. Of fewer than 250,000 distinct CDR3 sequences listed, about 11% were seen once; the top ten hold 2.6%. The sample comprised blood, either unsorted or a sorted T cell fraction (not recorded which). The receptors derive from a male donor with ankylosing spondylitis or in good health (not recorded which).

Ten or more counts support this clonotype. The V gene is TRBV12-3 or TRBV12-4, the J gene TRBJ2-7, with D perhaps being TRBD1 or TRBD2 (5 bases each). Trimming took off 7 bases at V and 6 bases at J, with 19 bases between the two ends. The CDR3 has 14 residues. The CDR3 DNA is TGTGCCAGCACGATTTCCGCGAGGGGCGGCGAGCAGTACTTC. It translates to CASTISARGGEQYF.

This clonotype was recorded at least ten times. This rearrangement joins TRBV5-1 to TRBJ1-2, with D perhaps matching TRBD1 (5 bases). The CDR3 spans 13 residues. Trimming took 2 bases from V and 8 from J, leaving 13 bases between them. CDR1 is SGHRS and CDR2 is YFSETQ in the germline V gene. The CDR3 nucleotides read TGCGCCAGCAGCTTCGGGGAAGGGGTAGGCTACACCTTC. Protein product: CASSFGEGVGYTF.

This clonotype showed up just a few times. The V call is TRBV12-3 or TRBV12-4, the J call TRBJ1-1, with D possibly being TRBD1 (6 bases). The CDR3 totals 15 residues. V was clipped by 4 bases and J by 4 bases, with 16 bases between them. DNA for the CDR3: TGTGCCAGCAGTTGGGGGGAACAGGGATTCACTGAAGCTTTCTTT. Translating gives CASSWGEQGFTEAFF.

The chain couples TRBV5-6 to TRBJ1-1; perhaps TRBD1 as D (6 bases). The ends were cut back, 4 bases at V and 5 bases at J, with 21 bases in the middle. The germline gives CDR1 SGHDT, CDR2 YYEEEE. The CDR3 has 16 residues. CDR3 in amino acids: CASSLLQGNRGTEAFF. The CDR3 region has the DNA TGTGCCAGCAGCCTATTACAGGGAAATAGAGGAACTGAAGCTTTCTTT.

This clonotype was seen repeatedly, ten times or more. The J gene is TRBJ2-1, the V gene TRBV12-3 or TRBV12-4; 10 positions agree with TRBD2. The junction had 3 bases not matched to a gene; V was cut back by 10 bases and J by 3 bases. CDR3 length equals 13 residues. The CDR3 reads CATRTSGYNEQFF. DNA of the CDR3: TGTGCCACCCGGACTAGCGGCTACAATGAGCAGTTCTTC.

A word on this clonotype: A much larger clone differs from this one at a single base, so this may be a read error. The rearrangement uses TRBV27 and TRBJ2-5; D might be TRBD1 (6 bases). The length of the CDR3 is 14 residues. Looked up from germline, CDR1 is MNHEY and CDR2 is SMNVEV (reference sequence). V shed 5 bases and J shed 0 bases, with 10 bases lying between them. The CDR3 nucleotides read TGTGCCAGCAGTAACGCAGGGGACCAAGAGACCCAGTACTTC. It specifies CASSNAGDQETQYF.

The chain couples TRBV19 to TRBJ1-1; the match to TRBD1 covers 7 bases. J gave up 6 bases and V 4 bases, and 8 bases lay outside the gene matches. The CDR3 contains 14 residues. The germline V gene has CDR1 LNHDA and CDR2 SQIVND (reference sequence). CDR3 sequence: CASSKQGKGAEAFF. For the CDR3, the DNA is TGTGCCAGTAGTAAACAGGGGAAGGGGGCTGAAGCTTTCTTT.

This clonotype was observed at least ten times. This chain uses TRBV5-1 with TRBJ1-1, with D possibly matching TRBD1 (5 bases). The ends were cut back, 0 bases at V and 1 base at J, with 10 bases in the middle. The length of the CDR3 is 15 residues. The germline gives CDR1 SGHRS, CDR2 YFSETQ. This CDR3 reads CASSLGGAGNTEAFF. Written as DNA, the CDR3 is TGCGCCAGCAGCTTGGGGGGCGCCGGGAACACTGAAGCTTTCTTT.

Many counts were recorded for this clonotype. CDR3 in DNA: TGTGCCATCAGTGAGTCGAAGGACAGGGTCATCAATCAGCCCCAGCATTTT. Amino acid sequence: CAISESKDRVINQPQHF. The chain recombines TRBV10-3 with TRBJ1-5; 8 bases fit TRBD1. V trimming: 0 bases; J trimming: 3 bases; junction bases outside the gene matches: 7. CDR1 is ENHRY, CDR2 SYGVKD, per germline. The CDR3 is 17 amino acids.

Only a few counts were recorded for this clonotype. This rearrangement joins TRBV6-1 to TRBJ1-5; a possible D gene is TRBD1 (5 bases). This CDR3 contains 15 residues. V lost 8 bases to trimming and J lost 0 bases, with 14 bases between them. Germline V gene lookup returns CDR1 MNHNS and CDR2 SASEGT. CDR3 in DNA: TGTGCCAGCCGGTTGACAGCTTATAGCAATCAGCCCCAGCATTTT. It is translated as CASRLTAYSNQPQHF.

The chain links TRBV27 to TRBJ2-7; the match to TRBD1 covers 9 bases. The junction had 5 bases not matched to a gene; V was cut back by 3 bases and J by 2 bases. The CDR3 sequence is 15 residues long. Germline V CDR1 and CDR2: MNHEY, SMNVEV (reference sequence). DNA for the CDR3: TGTGCCAGCAGTTTTGGGACAGGGAGCGCCTACGAGCAGTACTTC. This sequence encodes CASSFGTGSAYEQYF.

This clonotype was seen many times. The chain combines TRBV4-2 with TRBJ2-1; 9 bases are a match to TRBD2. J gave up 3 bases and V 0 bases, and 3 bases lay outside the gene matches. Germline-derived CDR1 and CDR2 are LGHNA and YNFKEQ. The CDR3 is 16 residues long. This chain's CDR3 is CASSQDGAGGYNEQFF. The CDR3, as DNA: TGTGCCAGCAGCCAAGACGGAGCGGGGGGCTACAATGAGCAGTTCTTC.

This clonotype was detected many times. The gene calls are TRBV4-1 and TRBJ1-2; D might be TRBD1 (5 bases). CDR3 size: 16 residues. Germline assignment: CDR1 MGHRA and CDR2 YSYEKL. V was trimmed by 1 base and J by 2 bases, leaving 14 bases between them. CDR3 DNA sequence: TGCGCCAGCAGCCAAGTGTTTTCAGGACAAAACTATGGCTACACCTTC. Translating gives CASSQVFSGQNYGYTF.

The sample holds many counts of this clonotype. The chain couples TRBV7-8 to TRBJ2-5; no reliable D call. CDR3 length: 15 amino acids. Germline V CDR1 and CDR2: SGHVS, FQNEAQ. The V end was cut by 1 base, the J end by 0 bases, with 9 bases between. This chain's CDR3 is CASSLGDGHQETQYF. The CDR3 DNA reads TGTGCCAGCAGCTTAGGTGACGGACACCAAGAGACCCAGTACTTC.

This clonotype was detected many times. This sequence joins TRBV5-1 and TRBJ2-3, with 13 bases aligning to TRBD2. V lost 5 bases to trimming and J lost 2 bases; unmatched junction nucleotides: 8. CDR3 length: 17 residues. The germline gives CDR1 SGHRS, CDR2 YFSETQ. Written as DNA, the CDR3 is TGCGCCAGCAGAACCGGGACTAGCGGGGTGGCCACAGATACGCAGTATTTT. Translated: CASRTGTSGVATDTQYF.